This T cell receptor (beta chain) was documented in a study of CD8+ T cells in alopecia areata. RNA extraction and reverse transcription yielded cDNA as sequencing template. Libraries were prepared by immunoSEQ multiplex PCR; TCRdb keeps only in-frame clonotypes and omits some of them. This table holds about 140,000 clones, less than 65% found once. Study conclusions and caveats: For lesional scalp, especially alopecia totalis/universalis, clonality was higher than in normal scalp. There were also resident alphabeta T cells of normal skin sequenced in scalp samples.

Details on this clone: Antigen specificity is unknown.

This CDR3 spans 14 amino acids. CDR1 and CDR2 from the germline V gene are MNHEY and SVGAGI. V trimming: 4 bases; J trimming: 6 bases; junction bases outside the gene matches: 6. Material for sequencing was CD8+ T cells sorted from blood. The receptor's source is a human donor in good health. The chain couples TRBV6-5 to TRBJ1-5; 7 positions agree with TRBD1. CDR3 loop: CASSFSGGSQPQHF. The CDR3 DNA is TGTGCCAGCAGTTTCTCAGGGGGAAGTCAGCCCCAGCATTTT.